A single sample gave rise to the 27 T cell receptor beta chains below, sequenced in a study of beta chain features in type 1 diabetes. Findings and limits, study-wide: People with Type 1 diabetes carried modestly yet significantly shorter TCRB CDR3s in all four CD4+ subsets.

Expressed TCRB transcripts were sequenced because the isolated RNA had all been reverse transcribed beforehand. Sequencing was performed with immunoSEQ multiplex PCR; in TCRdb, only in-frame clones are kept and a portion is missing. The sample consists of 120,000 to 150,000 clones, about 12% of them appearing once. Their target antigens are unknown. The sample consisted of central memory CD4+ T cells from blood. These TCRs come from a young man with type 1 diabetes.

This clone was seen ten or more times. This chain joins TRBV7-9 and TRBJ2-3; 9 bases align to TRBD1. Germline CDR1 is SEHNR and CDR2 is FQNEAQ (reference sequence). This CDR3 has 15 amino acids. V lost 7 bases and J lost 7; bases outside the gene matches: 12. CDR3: CASNQATGGANTQYF. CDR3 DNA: TGTGCCAGCAATCAAGCCACAGGGGGCGCAAATACGCAGTATTTT.

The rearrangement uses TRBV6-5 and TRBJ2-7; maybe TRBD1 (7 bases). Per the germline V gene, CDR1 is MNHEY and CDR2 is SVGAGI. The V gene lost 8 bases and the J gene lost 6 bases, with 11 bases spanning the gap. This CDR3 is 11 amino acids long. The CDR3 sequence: CASSQGGEQYF. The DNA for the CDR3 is TGTGCCAGCTCCCAGGGGGGCGAGCAGTACTTC.

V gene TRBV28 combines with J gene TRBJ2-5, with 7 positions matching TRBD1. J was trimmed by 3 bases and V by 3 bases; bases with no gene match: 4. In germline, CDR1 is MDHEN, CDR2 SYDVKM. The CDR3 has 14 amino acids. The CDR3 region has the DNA TGTGCCAGCAGTTTTGACAGGGAAGAAGAGACCCAGTACTTC. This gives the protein CASSFDREEETQYF.

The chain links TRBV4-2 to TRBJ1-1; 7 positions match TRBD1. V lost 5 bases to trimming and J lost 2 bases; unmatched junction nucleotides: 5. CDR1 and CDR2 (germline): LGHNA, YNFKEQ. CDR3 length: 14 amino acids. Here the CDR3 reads CASSITGANTEAFF. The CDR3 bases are TGTGCCAGCAGCATAACAGGGGCCAACACTGAAGCTTTCTTT.

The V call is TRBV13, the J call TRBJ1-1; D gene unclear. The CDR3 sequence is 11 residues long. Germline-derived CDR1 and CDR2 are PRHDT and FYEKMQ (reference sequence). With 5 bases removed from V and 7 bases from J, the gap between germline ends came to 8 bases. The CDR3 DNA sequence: TGTGCCAGCAGCCTGTCGGTTGAAGCTTTCTTT. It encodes CASSLSVEAFF.

CDR3 in DNA: TGTGCCTGGAGCCTCTTCAACACTGAAGCTTTCTTT. It is translated as CAWSLFNTEAFF. The chain links TRBV30 to TRBJ1-1; D remains unclear. This CDR3 contains 12 residues. Germline assignment: CDR1 GTSNPN and CDR2 SVGIG (reference sequence). V lost 3 bases and J lost 2, with 7 bases in between. The complete variable domain, with remaining parts taken from reference TRBV30 and TRBJ1-1, reads SQTIHQWPATLVQPVGSPLSLECTVEGTSNPNLYWYRQAAGRGLQLLFYSVGIGQISSEVPQNLSASRPQDRQFILSSKKLLLSDSGFYLCAWSLFNTEAFFGQGTRLTVV.

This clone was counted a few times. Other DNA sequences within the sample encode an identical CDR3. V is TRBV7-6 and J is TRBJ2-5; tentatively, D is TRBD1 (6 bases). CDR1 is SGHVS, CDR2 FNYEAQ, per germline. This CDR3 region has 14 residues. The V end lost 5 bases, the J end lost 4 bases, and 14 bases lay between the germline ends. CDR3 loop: CASSRTGSRETQYF. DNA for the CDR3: TGTGCCAGCAGCCGTACAGGGTCTCGAGAGACCCAGTACTTC.

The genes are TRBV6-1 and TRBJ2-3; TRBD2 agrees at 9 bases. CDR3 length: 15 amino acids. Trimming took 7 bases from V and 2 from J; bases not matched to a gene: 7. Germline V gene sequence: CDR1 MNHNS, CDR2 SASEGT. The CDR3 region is CASIRLAANTDTQYF. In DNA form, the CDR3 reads TGTGCCAGCATTCGACTAGCGGCCAACACAGATACGCAGTATTTT.

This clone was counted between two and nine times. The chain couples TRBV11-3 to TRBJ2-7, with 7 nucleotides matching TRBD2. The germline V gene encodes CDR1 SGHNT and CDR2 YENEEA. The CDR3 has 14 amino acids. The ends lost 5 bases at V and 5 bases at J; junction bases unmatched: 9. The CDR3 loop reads CASSLIGGGHEQYF. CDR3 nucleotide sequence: TGTGCCAGCAGCCTAATCGGCGGGGGTCACGAGCAGTACTTC. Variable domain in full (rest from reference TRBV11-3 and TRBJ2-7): EAGVVQSPRYKIIEKKQPVAFWCNPISGHNTLYWYLQNLGQGPELLIRYENEEAVDDSQLPKDRFSAERLKGVDSTLKIQPAELGDSAVYLCASSLIGGGHEQYFGPGTRLTVT.

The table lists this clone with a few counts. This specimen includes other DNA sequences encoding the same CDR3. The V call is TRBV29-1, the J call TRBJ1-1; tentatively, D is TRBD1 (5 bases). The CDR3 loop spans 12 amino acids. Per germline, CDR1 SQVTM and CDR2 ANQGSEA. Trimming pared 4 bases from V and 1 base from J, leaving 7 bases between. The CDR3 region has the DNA TGCAGCGTTGGGCAGGGGAACACTGAAGCTTTCTTT. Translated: CSVGQGNTEAFF.

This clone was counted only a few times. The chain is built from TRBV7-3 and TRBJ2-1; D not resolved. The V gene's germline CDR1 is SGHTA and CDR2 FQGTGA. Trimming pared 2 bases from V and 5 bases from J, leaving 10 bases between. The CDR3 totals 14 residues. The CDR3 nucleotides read TGTGCCAGCAGCTTATCAAGGAAACACAATGAGCAGTTCTTC. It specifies CASSLSRKHNEQFF.

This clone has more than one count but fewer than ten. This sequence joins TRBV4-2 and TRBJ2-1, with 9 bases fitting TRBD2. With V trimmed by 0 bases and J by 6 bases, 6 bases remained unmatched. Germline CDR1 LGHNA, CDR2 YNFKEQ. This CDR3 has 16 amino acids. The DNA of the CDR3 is TGTGCCAGCAGCCAAGACGGCGCGGGGGGGCCCAATGAGCAGTTCTTC. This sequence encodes CASSQDGAGGPNEQFF.

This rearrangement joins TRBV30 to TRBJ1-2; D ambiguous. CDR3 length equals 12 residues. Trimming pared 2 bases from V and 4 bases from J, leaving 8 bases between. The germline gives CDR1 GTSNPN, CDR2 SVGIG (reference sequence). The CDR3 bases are TGTGCCTGGAGTCCCGTCTCCTATGGCTACACCTTC. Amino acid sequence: CAWSPVSYGYTF.

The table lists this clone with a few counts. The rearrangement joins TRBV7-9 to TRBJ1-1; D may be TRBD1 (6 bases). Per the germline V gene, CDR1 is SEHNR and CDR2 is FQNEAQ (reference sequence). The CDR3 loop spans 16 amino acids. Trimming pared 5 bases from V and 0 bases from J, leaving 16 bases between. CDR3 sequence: CASSPNPGQMNTEAFF. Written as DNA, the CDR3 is TGTGCCAGCAGCCCGAACCCCGGACAGATGAACACTGAAGCTTTCTTT.

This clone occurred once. CDR3 protein: CASSLKSQGRGDTQYF. The DNA for the CDR3 is TGTGCCAGCAGCTTGAAATCCCAGGGTCGGGGGGATACGCAGTATTTT. This chain uses TRBV5-6 with TRBJ2-3, with a tentative D call TRBD2 (6 bases). V was trimmed by 1 base and J by 6 bases, leaving 18 bases between them. This CDR3 comprises 16 residues. Germline loops: CDR1 SGHDT, CDR2 YYEEEE.

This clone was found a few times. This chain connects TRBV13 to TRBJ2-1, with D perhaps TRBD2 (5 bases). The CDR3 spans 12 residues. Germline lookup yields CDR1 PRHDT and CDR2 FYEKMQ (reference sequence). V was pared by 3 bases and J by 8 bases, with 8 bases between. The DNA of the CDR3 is TGTGCCAGCAGCTTCGGGAAGTATGAGCAGTTCTTC. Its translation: CASSFGKYEQFF. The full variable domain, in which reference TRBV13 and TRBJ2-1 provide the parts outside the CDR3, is AAGVIQSPRHLIKEKRETATLKCYPIPRHDTVYWYQQGPGQDPQFLISFYEKMQSDKGSIPDRFSAQQFSDYHSELNMSSLELGDSALYFCASSFGKYEQFFGPGTRLTVL.

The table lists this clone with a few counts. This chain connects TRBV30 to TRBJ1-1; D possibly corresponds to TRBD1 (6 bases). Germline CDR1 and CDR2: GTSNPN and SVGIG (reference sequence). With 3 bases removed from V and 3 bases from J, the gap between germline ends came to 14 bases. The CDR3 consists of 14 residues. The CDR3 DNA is TGTGCCTGGAGAGTGGGGGGCTGGGACACTGAAGCTTTCTTT. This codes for CAWRVGGWDTEAFF.

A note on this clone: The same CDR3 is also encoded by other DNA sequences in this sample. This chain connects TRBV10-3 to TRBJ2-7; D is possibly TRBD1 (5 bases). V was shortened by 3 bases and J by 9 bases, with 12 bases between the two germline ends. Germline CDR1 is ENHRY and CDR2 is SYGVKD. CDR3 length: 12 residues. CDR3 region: CAISDPGRGQYF. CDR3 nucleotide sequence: TGTGCCATCAGTGACCCAGGGCGCGGGCAGTACTTC.

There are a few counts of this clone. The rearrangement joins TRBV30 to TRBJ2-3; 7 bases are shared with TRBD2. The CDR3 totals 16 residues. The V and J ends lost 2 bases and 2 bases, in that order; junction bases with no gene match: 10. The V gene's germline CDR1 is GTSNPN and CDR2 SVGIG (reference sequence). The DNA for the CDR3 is TGTGCCTGGAGTTCTAAGACTAGCTACCCCACAGATACGCAGTATTTT. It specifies CAWSSKTSYPTDTQYF.

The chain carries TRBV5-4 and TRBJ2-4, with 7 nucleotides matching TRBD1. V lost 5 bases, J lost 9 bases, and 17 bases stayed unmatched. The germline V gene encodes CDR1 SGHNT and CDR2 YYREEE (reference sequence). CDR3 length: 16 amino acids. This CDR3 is CASRTLKTGASSIQYF. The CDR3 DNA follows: TGTGCCAGCAGGACCCTCAAAACAGGGGCGTCCAGCATTCAGTACTTC.

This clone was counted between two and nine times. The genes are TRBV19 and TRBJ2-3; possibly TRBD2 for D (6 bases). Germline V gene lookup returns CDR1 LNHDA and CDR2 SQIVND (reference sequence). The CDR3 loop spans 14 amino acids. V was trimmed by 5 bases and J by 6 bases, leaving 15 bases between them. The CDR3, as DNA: TGTGCCAGTAGTGCCCCTAGGGAGGCCGATACGCAGTATTTT. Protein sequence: CASSAPREADTQYF.

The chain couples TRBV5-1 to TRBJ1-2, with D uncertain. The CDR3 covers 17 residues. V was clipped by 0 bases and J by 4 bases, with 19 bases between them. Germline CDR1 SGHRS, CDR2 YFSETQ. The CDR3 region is CASSLGASGPYSYGYTF. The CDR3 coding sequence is TGCGCCAGCAGCTTGGGGGCCTCAGGCCCATACTCCTATGGCTACACCTTC.

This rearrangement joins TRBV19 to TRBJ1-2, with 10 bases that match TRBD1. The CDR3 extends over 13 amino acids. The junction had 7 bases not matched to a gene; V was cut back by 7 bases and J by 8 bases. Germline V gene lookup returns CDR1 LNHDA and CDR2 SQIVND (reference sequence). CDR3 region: CASNPGQGYGYTF. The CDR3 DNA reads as TGTGCCAGTAATCCGGGACAGGGGTACGGCTACACCTTC. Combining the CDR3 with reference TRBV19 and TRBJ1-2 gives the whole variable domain DGGITQSPKYLFRKEGQNVTLSCEQNLNHDAMYWYRQDPGQGLRLIYYSQIVNDFQKGDIAEGYSVSREKKESFPLTVTSAQKNPTAFYLCASNPGQGYGYTFGSGTRLTVV.

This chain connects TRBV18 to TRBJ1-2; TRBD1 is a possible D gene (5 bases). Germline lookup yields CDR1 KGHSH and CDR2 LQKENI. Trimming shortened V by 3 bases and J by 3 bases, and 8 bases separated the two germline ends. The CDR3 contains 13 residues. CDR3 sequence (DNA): TGTGCCAGCTCACCGAGCAGGGACTATGGCTACACCTTC. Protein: CASSPSRDYGYTF.

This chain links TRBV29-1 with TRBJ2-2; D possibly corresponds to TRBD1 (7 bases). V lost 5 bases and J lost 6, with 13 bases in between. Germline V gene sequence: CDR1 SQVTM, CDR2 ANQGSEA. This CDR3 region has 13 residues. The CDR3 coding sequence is TGCAGCGTTCGTACAGGGGAGGCCGGGGAGCTGTTTTTT. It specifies CSVRTGEAGELFF.

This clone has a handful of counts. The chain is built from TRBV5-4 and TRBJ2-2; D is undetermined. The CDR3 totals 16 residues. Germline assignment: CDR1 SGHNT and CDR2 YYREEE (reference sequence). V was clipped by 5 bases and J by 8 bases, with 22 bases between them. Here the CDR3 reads CASSFKLRVSSGELFF. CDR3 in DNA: TGTGCCAGCAGTTTCAAACTCCGGGTCTCCTCGGGGGAGCTGTTTTTT.

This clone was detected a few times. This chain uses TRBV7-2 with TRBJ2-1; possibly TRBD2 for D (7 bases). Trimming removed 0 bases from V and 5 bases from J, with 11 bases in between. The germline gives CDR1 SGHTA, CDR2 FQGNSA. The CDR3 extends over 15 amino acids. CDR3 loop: CASSLAGGPHNEQFF. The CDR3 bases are TGTGCCAGCAGCTTAGCGGGGGGGCCCCACAATGAGCAGTTCTTC.